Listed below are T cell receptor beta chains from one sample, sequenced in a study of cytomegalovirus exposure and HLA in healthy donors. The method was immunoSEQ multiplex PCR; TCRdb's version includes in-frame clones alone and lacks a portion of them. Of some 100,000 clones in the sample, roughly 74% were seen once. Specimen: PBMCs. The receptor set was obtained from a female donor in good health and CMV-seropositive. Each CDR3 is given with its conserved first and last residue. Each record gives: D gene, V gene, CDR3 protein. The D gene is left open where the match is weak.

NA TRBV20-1 CSAANEKLFF
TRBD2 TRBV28 CATLLAAGTDTQYF
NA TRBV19 CASTSRQPNTEAFF
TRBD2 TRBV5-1 CATSPLAGGPSEQFF
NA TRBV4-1 CASSQSPRTYEQYF
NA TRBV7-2 CASSLPRASGHNEQYF
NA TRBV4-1 CASSQTGTETYEQYF
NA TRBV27 CASSLQGPYGYTF
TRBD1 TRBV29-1 CSVATTGGTEAFF
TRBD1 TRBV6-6 CASRQGLSGYTF
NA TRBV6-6 CASSYPPLGENTEAFF
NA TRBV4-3 CASSHARGTGNEAFF
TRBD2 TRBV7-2 CASSLGDYSTDTQYF
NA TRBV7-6 CASSLGQRRSDTQYF
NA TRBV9 CASSVGQGYSYEQYF
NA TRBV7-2 CASSYDWVTEKLFF
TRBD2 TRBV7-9 CASRTTGTSGTYEQYF
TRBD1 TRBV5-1 CASSLEPGGFQPQHF
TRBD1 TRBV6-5 CASSSGQSNQPQHF
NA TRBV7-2 CASSLYNDTQYF
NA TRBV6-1 CASSEGEINEKLFF
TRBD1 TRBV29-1 CSADRGNEQFF
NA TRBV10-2 CASSESTQGVRGGYTF
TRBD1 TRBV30 CAWSGTGGRHEQFF
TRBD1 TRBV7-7 CASSSGTGVSQETQYF
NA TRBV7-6 CASSPQTGFNEKLFF
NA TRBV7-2 CASSLAEGTKTSEKLFF
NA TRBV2 CASSAETENSPLHF
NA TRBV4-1 CASSQEPAEKLFF
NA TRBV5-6 CASIPTGHF
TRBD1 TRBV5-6 CASSLVTGGYEQYF
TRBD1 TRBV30 CAWSGTGTIEAFF
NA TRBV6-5 CASSSHTGRAFF
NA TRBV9 CASSVAGARGNEQFF
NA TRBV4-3 CASSQDRGSYEQYF
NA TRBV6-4 CARLLMPGWPQHF
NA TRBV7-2 CASSFIVRETGNTIYF
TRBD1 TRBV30 CAWSDDRAREKLFF
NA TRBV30 CAWSAGGAAYEQYF
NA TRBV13 CASSLGMNTEAFF
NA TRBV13 CASRPGQNTDTQYF
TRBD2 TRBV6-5 CATLGLAGYEQYF
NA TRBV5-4 CASSSISRTSNEKLFF
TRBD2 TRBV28 CASSPSGLGGLGYEQYF
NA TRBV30 CAWSVTDNSGNTIYF
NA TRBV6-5 CASSWSGTPEKLFF
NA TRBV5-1 CASSETGDEQYF
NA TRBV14 CASSQRGGPISTDTQYF
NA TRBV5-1 CASSLQGQQETQYF
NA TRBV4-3 CASSQNRNYYGYTF
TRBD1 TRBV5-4 CASSGSPGQGSGNIQYF
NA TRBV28 CASNIGGGRQPQHF
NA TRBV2 CASSVAGQGPTDTQYF
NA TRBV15 CATSRDQGSYNEQFF
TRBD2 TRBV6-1 CASSGRLAIGEQYF